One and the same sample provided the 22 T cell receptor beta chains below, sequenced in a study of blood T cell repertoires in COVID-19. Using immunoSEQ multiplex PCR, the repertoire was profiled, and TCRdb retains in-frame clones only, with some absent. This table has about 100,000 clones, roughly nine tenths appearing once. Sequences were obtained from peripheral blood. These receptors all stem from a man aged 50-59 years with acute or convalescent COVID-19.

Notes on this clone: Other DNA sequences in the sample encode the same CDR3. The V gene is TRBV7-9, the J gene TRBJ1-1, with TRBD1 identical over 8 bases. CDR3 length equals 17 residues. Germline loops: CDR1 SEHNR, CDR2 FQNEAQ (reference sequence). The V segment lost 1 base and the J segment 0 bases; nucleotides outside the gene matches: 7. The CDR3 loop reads CASSLVGTGRMNTEAFF. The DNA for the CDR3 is TGTGCCAGCAGCTTAGTAGGGACAGGTAGAATGAACACTGAAGCTTTCTTT.

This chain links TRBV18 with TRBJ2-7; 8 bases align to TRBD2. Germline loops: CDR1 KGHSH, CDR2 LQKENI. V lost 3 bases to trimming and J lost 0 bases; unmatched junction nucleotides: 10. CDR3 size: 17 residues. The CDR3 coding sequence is TGTGCCAGCTCACCTACCAGCGGGGGCCTGAGCTCCTACGAGCAGTACTTC. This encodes CASSPTSGGLSSYEQYF.

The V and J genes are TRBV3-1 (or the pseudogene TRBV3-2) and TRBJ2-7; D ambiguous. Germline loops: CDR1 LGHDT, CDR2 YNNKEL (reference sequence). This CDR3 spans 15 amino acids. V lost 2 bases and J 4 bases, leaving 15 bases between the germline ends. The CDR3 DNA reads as TGTGCCAGCAGCCAAAGCCTCACCGCGCAATACGAGCAGTACTTC. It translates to CASSQSLTAQYEQYF.

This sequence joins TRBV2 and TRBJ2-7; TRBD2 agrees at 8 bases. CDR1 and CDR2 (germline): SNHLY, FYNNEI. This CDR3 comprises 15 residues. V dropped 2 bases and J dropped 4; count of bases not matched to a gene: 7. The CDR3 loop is CASSENGGASYEQYF. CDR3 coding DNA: TGTGCCAGCAGTGAAAACGGGGGGGCCTCTTACGAGCAGTACTTC. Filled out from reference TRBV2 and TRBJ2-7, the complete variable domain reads EPEVTQTPSHQVTQMGQEVILRCVPISNHLYFYWYRQILGQKVEFLVSFYNNEISEKSEIFDDQFSVERPDGSNFTLKIRSTKLEDSAMYFCASSENGGASYEQYFGPGTRLTVT.

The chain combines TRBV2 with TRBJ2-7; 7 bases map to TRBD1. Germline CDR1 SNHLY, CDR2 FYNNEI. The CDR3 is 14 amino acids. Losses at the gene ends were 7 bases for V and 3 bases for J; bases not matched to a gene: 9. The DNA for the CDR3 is TGTGCCAGCAACGAACAGGGGACGATCTACGAGCAGTACTTC. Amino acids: CASNEQGTIYEQYF.

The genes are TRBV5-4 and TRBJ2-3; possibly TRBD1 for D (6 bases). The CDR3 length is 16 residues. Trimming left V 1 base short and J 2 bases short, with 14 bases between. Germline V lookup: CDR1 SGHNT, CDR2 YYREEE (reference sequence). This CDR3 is CASSLYARQATDTQYF. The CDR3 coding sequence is TGTGCCAGCAGCTTGTACGCCAGACAGGCCACAGATACGCAGTATTTT.

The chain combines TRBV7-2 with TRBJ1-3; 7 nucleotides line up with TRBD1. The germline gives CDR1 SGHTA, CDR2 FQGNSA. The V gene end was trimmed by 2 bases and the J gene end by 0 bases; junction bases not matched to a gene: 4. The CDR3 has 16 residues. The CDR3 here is CASSLITGASGNTIYF. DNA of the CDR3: TGTGCCAGCAGCTTAATTACAGGGGCCTCTGGAAACACCATATATTTT.

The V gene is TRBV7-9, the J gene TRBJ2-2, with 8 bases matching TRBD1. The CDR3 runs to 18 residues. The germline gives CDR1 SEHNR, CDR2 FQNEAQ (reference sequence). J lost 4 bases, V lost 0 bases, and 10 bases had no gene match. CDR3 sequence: CASSLAIGGTGGTGELFF. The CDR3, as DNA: TGTGCCAGCAGCTTAGCAATCGGCGGGACAGGAGGCACCGGGGAGCTGTTTTTT.

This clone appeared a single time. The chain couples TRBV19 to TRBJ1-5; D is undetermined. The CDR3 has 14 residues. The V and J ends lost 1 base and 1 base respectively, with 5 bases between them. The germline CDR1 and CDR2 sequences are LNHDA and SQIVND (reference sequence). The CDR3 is CASSIGLSNQPQHF. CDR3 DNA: TGTGCCAGTAGTATAGGACTGAGCAATCAGCCCCAGCATTTT.

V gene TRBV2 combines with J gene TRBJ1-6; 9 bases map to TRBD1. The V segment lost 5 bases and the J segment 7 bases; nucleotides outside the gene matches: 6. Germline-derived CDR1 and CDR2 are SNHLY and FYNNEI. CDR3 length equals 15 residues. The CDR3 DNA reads TGTGCCAGCAGTCTGTTGACAGGGGGAAATTCACCCCTCCACTTT. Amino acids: CASSLLTGGNSPLHF.

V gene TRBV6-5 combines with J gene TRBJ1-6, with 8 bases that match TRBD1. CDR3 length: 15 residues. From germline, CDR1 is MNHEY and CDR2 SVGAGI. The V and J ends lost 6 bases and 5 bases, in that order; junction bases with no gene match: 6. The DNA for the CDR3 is TGTGCCAGCAGCCTCAGGGGGCGCGATAATTCACCCCTCCACTTT. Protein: CASSLRGRDNSPLHF.

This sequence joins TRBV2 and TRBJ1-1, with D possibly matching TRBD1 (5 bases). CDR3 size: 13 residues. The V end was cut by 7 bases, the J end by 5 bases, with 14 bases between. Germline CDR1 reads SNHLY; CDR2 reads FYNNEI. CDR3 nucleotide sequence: TGTGCCAGCAAAGGAGCGGGGGGGACTGAAGCTTTCTTT. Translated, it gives CASKGAGGTEAFF.

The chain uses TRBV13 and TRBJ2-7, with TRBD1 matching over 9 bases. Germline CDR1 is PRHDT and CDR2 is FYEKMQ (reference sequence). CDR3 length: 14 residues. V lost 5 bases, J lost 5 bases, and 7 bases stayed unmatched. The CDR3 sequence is CASSPRDRVHEQYF. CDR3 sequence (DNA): TGTGCCAGCAGCCCGCGGGACAGGGTACACGAGCAGTACTTC.

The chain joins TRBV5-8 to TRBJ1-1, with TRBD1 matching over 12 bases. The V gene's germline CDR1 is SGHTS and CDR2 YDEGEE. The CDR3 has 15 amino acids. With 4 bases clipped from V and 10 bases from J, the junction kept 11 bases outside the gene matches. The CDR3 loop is CASSVGTGGLRRAFF. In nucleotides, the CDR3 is TGTGCCAGCAGCGTCGGGACAGGGGGCTTAAGGCGAGCTTTCTTT.

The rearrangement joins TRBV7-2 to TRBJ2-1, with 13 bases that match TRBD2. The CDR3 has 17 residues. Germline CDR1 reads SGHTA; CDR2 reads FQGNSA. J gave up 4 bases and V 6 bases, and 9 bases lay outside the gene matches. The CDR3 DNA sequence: TGTGCCAGCAGTTTCCAAACTAGCGGGGGGGCTTACAATGAGCAGTTCTTC. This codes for CASSFQTSGGAYNEQFF.

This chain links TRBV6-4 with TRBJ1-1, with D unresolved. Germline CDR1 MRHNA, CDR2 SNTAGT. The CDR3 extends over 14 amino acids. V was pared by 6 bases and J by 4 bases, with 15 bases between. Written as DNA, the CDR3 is TGTGCCAGCAGGGCGGGGATTGTGACCACTGAAGCTTTCTTT. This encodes CASRAGIVTTEAFF.

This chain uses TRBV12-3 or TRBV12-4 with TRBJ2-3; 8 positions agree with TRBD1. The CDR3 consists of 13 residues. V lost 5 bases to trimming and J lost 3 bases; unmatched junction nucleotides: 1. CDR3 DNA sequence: TGTGCCAGCAGTGGGGACAGGACAGATACGCAGTATTTT. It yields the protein CASSGDRTDTQYF.

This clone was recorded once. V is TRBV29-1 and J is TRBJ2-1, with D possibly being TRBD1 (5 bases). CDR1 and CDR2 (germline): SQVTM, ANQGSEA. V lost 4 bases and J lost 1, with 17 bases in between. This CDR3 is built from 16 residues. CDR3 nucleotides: TGCAGCGTTGTGATCGAGCACAAGGGGTCCTACAATGAGCAGTTCTTC. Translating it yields CSVVIEHKGSYNEQFF.

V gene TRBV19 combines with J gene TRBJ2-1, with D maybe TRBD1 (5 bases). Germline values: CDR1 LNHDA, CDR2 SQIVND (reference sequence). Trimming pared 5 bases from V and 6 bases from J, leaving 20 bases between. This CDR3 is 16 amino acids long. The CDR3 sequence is CASSLQTVPPVNEQFF. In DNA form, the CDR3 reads TGTGCCAGTAGTCTTCAGACAGTCCCTCCCGTCAATGAGCAGTTCTTC.

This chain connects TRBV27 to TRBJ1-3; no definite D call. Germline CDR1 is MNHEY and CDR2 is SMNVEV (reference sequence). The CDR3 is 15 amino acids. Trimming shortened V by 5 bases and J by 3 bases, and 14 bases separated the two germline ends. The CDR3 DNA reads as TGTGCCAGCAGTCGCACGGCCCCGGGTGGAAACACCATATATTTT. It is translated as CASSRTAPGGNTIYF.

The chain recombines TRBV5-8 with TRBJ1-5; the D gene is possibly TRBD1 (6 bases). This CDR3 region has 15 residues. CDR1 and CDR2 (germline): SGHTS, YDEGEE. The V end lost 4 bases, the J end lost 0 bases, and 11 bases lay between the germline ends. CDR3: CASSPGQYSNQPQHF. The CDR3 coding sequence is TGTGCCAGCAGCCCAGGACAGTATAGCAATCAGCCCCAGCATTTT. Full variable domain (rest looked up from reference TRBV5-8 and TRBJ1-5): EAGVTQSPTHLIKTRGQQATLRCSPISGHTSVYWYQQALGLGLQFLLWYDEGEERNRGNFPPRFSGRQFPNYSSELNVNALELEDSALYLCASSPGQYSNQPQHFGDGTRLSIL.

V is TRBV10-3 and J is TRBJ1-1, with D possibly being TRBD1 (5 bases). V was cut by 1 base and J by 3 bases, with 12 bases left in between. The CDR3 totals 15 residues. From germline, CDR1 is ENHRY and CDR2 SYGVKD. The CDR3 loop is CAISEFLRGYTEAFF. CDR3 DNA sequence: TGTGCCATCAGTGAGTTCTTACGGGGGTACACTGAAGCTTTCTTT.